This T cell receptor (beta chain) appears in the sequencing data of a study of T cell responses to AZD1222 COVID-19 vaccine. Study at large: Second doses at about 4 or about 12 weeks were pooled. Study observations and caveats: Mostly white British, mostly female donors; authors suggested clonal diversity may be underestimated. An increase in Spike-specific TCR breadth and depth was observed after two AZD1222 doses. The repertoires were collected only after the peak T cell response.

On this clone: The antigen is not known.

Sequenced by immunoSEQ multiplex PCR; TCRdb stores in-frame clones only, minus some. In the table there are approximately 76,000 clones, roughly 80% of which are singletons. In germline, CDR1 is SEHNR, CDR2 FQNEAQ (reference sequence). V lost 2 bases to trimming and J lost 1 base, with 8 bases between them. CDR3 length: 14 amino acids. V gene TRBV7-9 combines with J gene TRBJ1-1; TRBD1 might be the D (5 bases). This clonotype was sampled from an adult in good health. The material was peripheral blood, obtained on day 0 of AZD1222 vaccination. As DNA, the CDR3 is TGTGCCAGCAGCTTACTAACAGGGAACACTGAAGCTTTCTTT. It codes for CASSLLTGNTEAFF. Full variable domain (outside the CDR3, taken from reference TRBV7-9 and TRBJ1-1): DTGVSQNPRHKITKRGQNVTFRCDPISEHNRLYWYRQTLGQGPEFLTYFQNEAQLEKSRLLSDRFSAERPKGSFSTLEIQRTEQGDSAMYLCASSLLTGNTEAFFGQGTRLTVV.